The rows below give T cell receptor beta chains drawn from one sample of a study of cytotoxic CD8 clonotypes in ibrutinib-treated CLL. Generated by immunoSEQ multiplex PCR, the TCRdb table keeps only in-frame clones and is missing some. In the table there are around 150,000 clones, 80% of which are singletons. Sequenced here: PBMCs, sampled after 36 months of ibrutinib treatment. The receptors derive from a human donor with chronic lymphocytic leukemia. Both conserved end residues are trimmed from each CDR3. Size values are once, few and many counts, or a class for expanded clones, and some rows have none.

ASSYSFSSGNTIY - TRBJ1-3 13 TRBV6-5
ASTPLGGAGELF - TRBJ2-2 12 TRBV7-9
ASSSGPTSTDTQY - TRBJ2-3 13 TRBV6-7
ASSFGEPTGELF - TRBJ2-2 12 TRBV5-1
ASSQAPVPTGLSNQPQH - TRBJ1-5 17 TRBV23-1
ASSQDWGDHYNEQF - TRBJ2-1 14 TRBV14
ASSVQGLGYGYT once TRBJ1-2 12 TRBV9
ASSGGSKNTEAF - TRBJ1-1 12 TRBV9
ASKRTVGDTQY - TRBJ2-3 11 TRBV5-1
ASRGGDRYEQY once TRBJ2-7 11 TRBV25-1
ASSQEWGGQRTQY - TRBJ2-3 13 TRBV4-1
ASTRERQETQY - TRBJ2-5 11 TRBV2
ASSLETPGELF - TRBJ2-2 11 TRBV28
ASSETYLNTEAF - TRBJ1-1 12 TRBV6-1
ASSDLPTREQF - TRBJ2-1 11 TRBV4-2
ASSLFPDYSNQPQH - TRBJ1-5 14 TRBV7-9
ASSLHWNTEAF - TRBJ1-1 11 TRBV19
ASSGGLANTGELF - TRBJ2-2 13 TRBV27
ASSPDRGNTGELF - TRBJ2-2 13 TRBV6-5
ASSYLSEGELF - TRBJ2-2 11 TRBV28
ASSVGQIGNTIY once TRBJ1-3 12 TRBV9
ASSSGTGEWRSNQPQH - TRBJ1-5 16 TRBV5-1
ASSANTGELF - TRBJ2-2 10 TRBV5-6
ASSYNRENQPQH - TRBJ1-5 12 TRBV6-5
ASSPGTSGMYEQY - TRBJ2-7 13 TRBV18
ASSLLGTSGSRTTYNEQF once TRBJ2-1 18 TRBV7-3
ASSLGVERTDTQY - TRBJ2-3 13 TRBV5-1
ASRLARTQYWGTGYRSYNSPLH - TRBJ1-6 22 TRBV12-2
ASSEADRGGLNQPQH - TRBJ1-5 15 TRBV6-1
ASSWKKTQTGNTGELF - TRBJ2-2 16 TRBV7-9
ASSQQGTLGELF - TRBJ2-2 12 TRBV19
ASSSGQGAYEQY - TRBJ2-7 12 TRBV18
ASSTSGTGIGYT few TRBJ1-2 12 TRBV28
ASSQSQGENYGYT - TRBJ1-2 13 TRBV4-2